This record looks at one T cell receptor (beta chain) sequence and its context. Its specificity is unknown. This nonspecific control used anti-CD3/anti-CD28 bead stimulation of CD4+ T cells. Sorting of responding CD4+ T cells relied on upregulated CD40 ligand together with CD69. Plasma HIV-1 RNA stayed below 50 copies/mL for at least 4 years. CD8+ T cells were removed from PBMCs prior to stimulation. Sequencing used immunoSEQ version 4 in survey mode. This table comes from immunoSEQ multiplex PCR, and its TCRdb copy is limited to in-frame clones, with some not included. The sample shows 35,000 to 55,000 clones, about 89% of them seen only once. The record originates from a study of persistence of HIV-infected CD4 T cells. Study-level findings and limits: TCRbeta richness was lower in CMV- and Gag-responding cells than in anti-CD3/anti-CD28-responding cells.

V was trimmed by 4 bases and J by 5 bases, leaving 18 bases between them. The CDR3 sequence is 15 residues long. From germline, CDR1 is SGHRS and CDR2 YFSETQ. Sequences were derived from CD4+ T cells sorted from PBMCs after approximately 19-hour stimulation, sampled from a patient who received antiretroviral therapy. The chain joins TRBV5-1 to TRBJ1-1, with D perhaps TRBD1 (5 bases). The clonotype originates from an adult man with HIV who was CMV-seropositive. The CDR3 DNA follows: TGCGCCAGCAGCCCGGGGCACGTATCAGAGACTGAAGCTTTCTTT. Protein sequence: CASSPGHVSETEAFF.